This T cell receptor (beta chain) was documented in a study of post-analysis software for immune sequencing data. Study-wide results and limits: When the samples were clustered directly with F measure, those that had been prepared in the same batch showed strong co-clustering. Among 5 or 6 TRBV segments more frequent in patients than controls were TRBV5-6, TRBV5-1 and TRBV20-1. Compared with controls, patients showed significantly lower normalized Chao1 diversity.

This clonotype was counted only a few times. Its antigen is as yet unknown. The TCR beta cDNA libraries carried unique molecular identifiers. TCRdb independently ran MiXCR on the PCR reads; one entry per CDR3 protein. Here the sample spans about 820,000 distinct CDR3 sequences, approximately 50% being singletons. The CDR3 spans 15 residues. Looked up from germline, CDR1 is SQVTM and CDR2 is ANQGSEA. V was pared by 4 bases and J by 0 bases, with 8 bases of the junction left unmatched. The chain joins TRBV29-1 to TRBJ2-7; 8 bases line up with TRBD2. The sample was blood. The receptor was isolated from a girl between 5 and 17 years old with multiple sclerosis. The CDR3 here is CSVVRAGALSYEQYF. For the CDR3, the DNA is TGCAGCGTTGTGCGAGCGGGAGCACTCTCCTACGAGCAGTACTTC.